This T cell receptor (beta chain) came from a study of blood T cell repertoires in COVID-19. This clone was recorded a few times. Sequencing was performed with immunoSEQ multiplex PCR; in TCRdb, only in-frame clones are kept and a portion is missing. The table records around 190,000 clones, roughly 77% of them present only once. CDR3 size: 13 residues. CDR1 LGHDT and CDR2 YNNKEL come from the germline V gene (reference sequence). V lost 8 bases, J lost 1 base, and 4 bases stayed unmatched. The TCR sequence derives from a man aged 35 to 55 who had recovered from COVID-19. The sample comprised PBMCs or T cells enriched from blood (not recorded which). The chain carries TRBV3-1 (or the pseudogene TRBV3-2) and TRBJ1-2; 7 bases are a match to TRBD1. CDR3 region: CASADRVNYGYTF. CDR3 nucleotides: TGTGCCAGCGCCGACAGGGTTAACTATGGCTACACCTTC.